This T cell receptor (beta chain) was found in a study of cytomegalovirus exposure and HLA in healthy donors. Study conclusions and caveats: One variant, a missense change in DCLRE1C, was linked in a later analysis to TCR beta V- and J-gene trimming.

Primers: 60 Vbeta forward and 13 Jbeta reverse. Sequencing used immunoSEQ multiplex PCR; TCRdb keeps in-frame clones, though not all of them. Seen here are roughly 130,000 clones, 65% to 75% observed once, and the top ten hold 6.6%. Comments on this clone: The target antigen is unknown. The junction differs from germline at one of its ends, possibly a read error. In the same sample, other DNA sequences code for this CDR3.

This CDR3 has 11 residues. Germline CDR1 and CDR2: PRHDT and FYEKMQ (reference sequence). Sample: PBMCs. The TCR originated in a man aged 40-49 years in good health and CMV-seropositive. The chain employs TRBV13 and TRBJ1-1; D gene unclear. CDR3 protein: CASSLVTEAFF. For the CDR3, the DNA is TGTGCCAGCAGCTTAGTAACTGAAGCCTTCTTT.